The next 25 T cell receptor beta chains were all read from a single sample in a study of cytomegalovirus exposure and HLA in healthy donors. Primers: 60 Vbeta forward and 13 Jbeta reverse. TCRdb keeps only in-frame clones here, not all; method: immunoSEQ multiplex PCR. In the table there are under 300,000 clones, about 80% of which are singletons. Sequencing was carried out using PBMCs. Receptors originate from a woman aged 55 to 70 in good health and CMV-seropositive.

The chain employs TRBV9 and TRBJ1-4; 7 bases are shared with TRBD1. V was clipped by 4 bases and J by 4 bases; unmatched bases: 4. Germline CDR1 SGDLS, CDR2 YYNGEE. CDR3 size: 14 residues. Here the CDR3 DNA reads TGTGCCAGCAGCCAGGACAGGAATAATGAAAAACTGTTTTTT. Amino acids: CASSQDRNNEKLFF.

CDR3 sequence (DNA): TGTGCCAGCAGTTTATTATGGGACAGGGGGCAATTGGGTAAGGGCAATGAGCAGTTCTTC. Translating gives CASSLLWDRGQLGKGNEQFF. J is TRBJ2-1 and V is TRBV27, with 12 bases lining up with TRBD1. The germline V gene has CDR1 MNHEY and CDR2 SMNVEV (reference sequence). Germline trimming cut 1 base from V and 6 bases from J; bases unmatched to any gene: 16. The CDR3 spans 20 residues.

The V gene is TRBV5-1, the J gene TRBJ2-1; TRBD2 matches at 12 bases. The CDR3 extends over 15 amino acids. Germline V gene lookup returns CDR1 SGHRS and CDR2 YFSETQ. Germline trimming cut 2 bases from V and 8 bases from J; bases unmatched to any gene: 5. CDR3 in amino acids: CASSFRTSGIDEQFF. CDR3 in DNA: TGCGCCAGCAGCTTTAGGACTAGCGGGATAGATGAGCAGTTCTTC.

The chain joins TRBV14 to TRBJ2-1; 12 bases are a match to TRBD2. The CDR3 has 14 residues. The germline V gene encodes CDR1 SGHDN and CDR2 FVKESK. With 6 bases clipped from V and 5 bases from J, the junction kept 2 bases outside the gene matches. CDR3 nucleotides: TGTGCCAGCAGGCGGACTAGCGGGGACAATGAGCAGTTCTTC. This encodes CASRRTSGDNEQFF.

This chain uses TRBV7-3 with TRBJ2-3; 9 bases agree with TRBD1. V was pared by 5 bases and J by 5 bases, with 5 bases of the junction left unmatched. The CDR3 covers 14 residues. Germline V gene lookup returns CDR1 SGHTA and CDR2 FQGTGA. Here the CDR3 reads CASSPTGGIDTQYF. CDR3 sequence (DNA): TGTGCCAGCAGCCCGACAGGGGGGATAGATACGCAGTATTTT.

The rearrangement links TRBV9 to TRBJ2-3; 7 bases map to TRBD1. The germline CDR1 and CDR2 sequences are SGDLS and YYNGEE. This CDR3 is 14 amino acids long. After removal of 4 bases from V and 3 bases from J, the junction contained 5 bases not matched to a gene. The CDR3 DNA is TGTGCCAGCAGCTATGACAGGGAAACAGATACGCAGTATTTT. Translating it yields CASSYDRETDTQYF. Full variable domain (remainder filled in from reference TRBV9 and TRBJ2-3): DSGVTQTPKHLITATGQRVTLRCSPRSGDLSVYWYQQSLDQGLQFLIQYYNGEERAKGNILERFSAQQFPDLHSELNLSSLELGDSALYFCASSYDRETDTQYFGPGTRLTVL.

This chain links TRBV5-4 with TRBJ2-5; D is uncertain. The germline V and J ends were trimmed by 4 bases and 0 bases, with 4 bases remaining between them. There are 12 residues in the CDR3. In germline, CDR1 is SGHNT, CDR2 YYREEE (reference sequence). The CDR3 loop reads CASSPYQETQYF. CDR3 coding DNA: TGTGCCAGCAGCCCGTACCAAGAGACCCAGTACTTC. Supplemented by reference TRBV5-4 and TRBJ2-5, the full variable domain reads ETGVTQSPTHLIKTRGQQVTLRCSSQSGHNTVSWYQQALGQGPQFIFQYYREEENGRGNFPPRFSGLQFPNYSSELNVNALELDDSALYLCASSPYQETQYFGPGTRLLVL.

The V and J genes are TRBV28 and TRBJ2-7; 8 bases align to TRBD1. Trimming took 2 bases from V and 3 from J; bases not matched to a gene: 6. CDR3 length equals 15 residues. Germline V gene lookup returns CDR1 MDHEN and CDR2 SYDVKM. In nucleotides, the CDR3 is TGTGCCAGCAGTTTAGGACAGGGCTCGGTCTACGAGCAGTACTTC. Translating gives CASSLGQGSVYEQYF.

The rearrangement uses TRBV9 and TRBJ1-2, with D perhaps matching TRBD1 (6 bases). Per germline, CDR1 SGDLS and CDR2 YYNGEE. The CDR3 length is 13 residues. V was pared by 0 bases and J by 4 bases, with 7 bases between. CDR3 region: CASSVEGGYGYTF. DNA of the CDR3: TGTGCCAGCAGCGTAGAAGGGGGCTATGGCTACACCTTC.

This clone occurred once. The V and J genes are TRBV11-2 and TRBJ1-1, with TRBD1 matching 9 bases. This CDR3 is 17 amino acids long. Germline CDR1 is SGHAT and CDR2 is FQNNGV. V shed 0 bases and J 0 bases; nucleotides not matched to a gene: 5. The CDR3 sequence is CASSLDLGQGMNTEAFF. The CDR3 region has the DNA TGTGCCAGCAGCTTAGATCTCGGACAGGGGATGAACACTGAAGCTTTCTTT.

The genes are TRBV10-3 and TRBJ2-1; 7 positions agree with TRBD2. This CDR3 spans 11 amino acids. J gave up 11 bases and V 5 bases, and 3 bases lay outside the gene matches. Germline CDR1 ENHRY, CDR2 SYGVKD. The CDR3 protein is CAISLADKQFF. The CDR3 coding sequence is TGTGCCATCAGTCTAGCGGATAAGCAGTTCTTC.

The rearrangement uses TRBV9 and TRBJ2-1; 7 nucleotides match TRBD2. The ends lost 3 bases at V and 5 bases at J; junction bases unmatched: 8. Germline CDR1 and CDR2: SGDLS and YYNGEE. The CDR3 extends over 15 amino acids. The CDR3 loop reads CASSASGGTNNEQFF. In DNA form, the CDR3 reads TGTGCCAGCAGCGCATCCGGTGGGACTAACAATGAGCAGTTCTTC. Complete variable domain (other parts from reference TRBV9 and TRBJ2-1): DSGVTQTPKHLITATGQRVTLRCSPRSGDLSVYWYQQSLDQGLQFLIQYYNGEERAKGNILERFSAQQFPDLHSELNLSSLELGDSALYFCASSASGGTNNEQFFGPGTRLTVL.

This chain connects TRBV28 to TRBJ1-1, with D perhaps matching TRBD1 (5 bases). The CDR3 loop spans 13 amino acids. V was clipped by 2 bases and J by 4 bases, with 8 bases between them. Germline V CDR1 and CDR2: MDHEN, SYDVKM. The CDR3 reads CASSLQGITEAFF. The CDR3 coding sequence is TGTGCCAGCAGTTTACAGGGAATCACTGAAGCTTTCTTT.

The chain carries TRBV5-1 and TRBJ1-1; D is undetermined. This CDR3 is 14 amino acids long. Trimming took 0 bases from V and 3 from J, leaving 9 bases between them. Germline loops: CDR1 SGHRS, CDR2 YFSETQ. CDR3 in DNA: TGCGCCAGCAGCTTGGCATACAGTCACACTGAAGCTTTCTTT. It translates to CASSLAYSHTEAFF.

This sequence joins TRBV5-1 and TRBJ2-5; 7 bases align to TRBD1. The J call is doubtful: the DNA matches TRBJ2-7 better. The germline V gene has CDR1 SGHRS and CDR2 YFSETQ. The CDR3 is 14 amino acids. Here the CDR3 DNA reads TGCGCCAGCAGCTTGGGACAGGGTGGGTACGAGCAGTACTTC. Amino acid sequence: CASSLGQGGYEQYF.

With respect to this clone: A read error may produce the germline difference seen at one junction end. V usage is TRBV7-9 and J usage is TRBJ1-1; D might be TRBD1 (6 bases). The CDR3 covers 14 residues. Germline CDR1 and CDR2: SEHNR and FQNEAQ (reference sequence). In nucleotides, the CDR3 is TGTTCCAGCAGCCTCCTACAGGGAAGAACTGAAGCTTTCTTT. Translation gives CSSSLLQGRTEAFF.

This clone was counted a single time. J is TRBJ1-2 and V is TRBV7-9, with 9 bases aligning to TRBD1. The CDR3 consists of 17 residues. V lost 6 bases and J lost 4; bases outside the gene matches: 15. The germline gives CDR1 SEHNR, CDR2 FQNEAQ (reference sequence). CDR3: CASSFTANRGLVYGYTF. The CDR3 DNA sequence: TGTGCCAGCAGTTTTACCGCCAACAGGGGGCTGGTCTATGGCTACACCTTC.

CDR3: CSIQGNIQYF. The DNA of the CDR3 is TGCAGCATACAGGGGAACATTCAGTACTTC. The rearrangement uses TRBV29-1 and TRBJ2-4; 7 nucleotides line up with TRBD1. Germline CDR1 is SQVTM and CDR2 is ANQGSEA. The CDR3 totals 10 residues. V gave up 8 bases and J gave up 7 bases; unmatched junction bases: 2.

This clone occurred a few times. V is TRBV7-5 and J is TRBJ2-7; the D call of TRBD2 is as the table states it, not checked on the DNA. TRBV7-5 is deemed a pseudogene. This CDR3 contains 10 residues. CDR3 residues: CVRSFGEQYF. The CDR3 nucleotides read TGTGTCAGAAGCTTCGGTGAGCAGTACTTC.

As concerns this clone: Additional DNA sequences in this sample encode the identical CDR3. J is TRBJ2-7 and V is TRBV11-2; no reliable D call. V lost 2 bases and J 4 bases, leaving 6 bases between the germline ends. The germline V gene encodes CDR1 SGHAT and CDR2 FQNNGV. The CDR3 is 12 residues long. CDR3 loop: CASSLSSYEQYF. Here the CDR3 DNA reads TGTGCCAGCAGCTTATCCAGTTACGAGCAGTACTTC. Full variable domain (rest looked up from reference TRBV11-2 and TRBJ2-7): EAGVAQSPRYKIIEKRQSVAFWCNPISGHATLYWYQQILGQGPKLLIQFQNNGVVDDSQLPKDRFSAERLKGVDSTLKIQPAKLEDSAVYLCASSLSSYEQYFGPGTRLTVT.

The V and J genes are TRBV5-1 and TRBJ1-1; D unclear. V dropped 2 bases and J dropped 7 bases, with 9 bases sitting between them. CDR3 size: 12 residues. Germline lookup yields CDR1 SGHRS and CDR2 YFSETQ. As DNA, the CDR3 is TGCGCCAGCAGCTTAACAGAGAATGAAGCTTTCTTT. Its translation is CASSLTENEAFF. Full variable domain (rest looked up from reference TRBV5-1 and TRBJ1-1): KAGVTQTPRYLIKTRGQQVTLSCSPISGHRSVSWYQQTPGQGLQFLFEYFSETQRNKGNFPGRFSGRQFSNSRSEMNVSTLELGDSALYLCASSLTENEAFFGQGTRLTVV.

For the CDR3, the DNA is TGTGCCAGCAGCGCCGGAGGGGGCAGGAAGACTGAAGCTTTCTTT. Protein: CASSAGGGRKTEAFF. V is TRBV5-4 and J is TRBJ1-1, with 7 bases that match TRBD1. With 4 bases clipped from V and 5 bases from J, the junction kept 11 bases outside the gene matches. CDR3 length: 15 residues. Germline CDR1 and CDR2: SGHNT and YYREEE (reference sequence).

The chain carries TRBV6-6 and TRBJ1-3; 9 bases line up with TRBD1. V lost 6 bases and J lost 7; bases outside the gene matches: 10. The germline gives CDR1 MNHNY, CDR2 SVGAGI (reference sequence). There are 15 residues in the CDR3. The CDR3 loop is CASRNRDRVWNTIYF. In DNA, the CDR3 is TGTGCCAGCAGGAACCGGGACAGGGTATGGAACACCATATATTTT.

The chain links TRBV28 to TRBJ1-5, with D perhaps TRBD1 (6 bases). The CDR3 loop spans 15 amino acids. V dropped 6 bases and J dropped 5 bases, with 17 bases sitting between them. Germline loops: CDR1 MDHEN, CDR2 SYDVKM. CDR3 nucleotides: TGTGCCAGCAGACGAAGGGGGGGACCCTATCAGCCCCAGCATTTT. Translated, it gives CASRRRGGPYQPQHF.

V and J are TRBV28 and TRBJ1-2; 12 bases agree with TRBD1. The CDR3 consists of 18 residues. V shed 3 bases, J shed 3 bases, and the junction held 11 bases outside the gene matches. Germline assignment: CDR1 MDHEN and CDR2 SYDVKM. The CDR3 protein is CASSLSGTGGFWDYGYTF. DNA for the CDR3: TGTGCCAGCAGTTTGTCCGGGACAGGGGGCTTTTGGGACTATGGCTACACCTTC.